The present TCR beta chain was sequenced within a study of blood T cell repertoires in COVID-19. Study-wide background: From the United States, Italy and Spain came samples of acute and convalescent COVID-19. PBMCs, B-cell-depleted T cells, or T cells provided the cDNA or gDNA that made up the material.

The CDR3 consists of 16 residues. After removal of 5 bases from V and 5 bases from J, the junction contained 16 bases not matched to a gene. Germline V gene lookup returns CDR1 SGHRS and CDR2 YFSETQ. The data were produced by immunoSEQ multiplex PCR, yet TCRdb's version contains in-frame clones alone and is incomplete. The sample lists about 250,000 clones, 88% occurring once. This receptor was obtained from a woman under 40 with acute or convalescent COVID-19. The sequenced material came from peripheral blood. J is TRBJ2-7 and V is TRBV5-1, with TRBD2 identical over 7 bases. This CDR3 is CASSLAGVFPTNEQYF. The DNA for the CDR3 is TGCGCCAGCAGTCTCGCGGGAGTATTTCCGACCAACGAGCAGTACTTC.